Reported below is one T cell receptor (beta chain). Antigen unknown. Measured with immunoSEQ multiplex PCR; TCRdb has only the in-frame clones, and not every one. Of 120,000 or so clones listed, roughly 90% are singletons. The data stem from a study of T cell responses to AZD1222 COVID-19 vaccine. Study background: Pooling covered second doses at about 4 or about 12 weeks. Notes on the study in general: Donors were largely white British and mainly female; clonal diversity was possibly underestimated. At baseline, just 5 or 6 AZD1222 recipients tested seropositive. Once two AZD1222 doses were given, Spike-specific TCR breadth and depth went up.

The sample here was peripheral blood, taken on day 0 of AZD1222 vaccination. This TCR was recovered from an adult in good health.

The CDR3 loop is CATSRDTGSSYEQYF. As DNA, the CDR3 is TGTGCCACCAGCAGAGACACGGGATCTAGCTACGAGCAGTACTTC. This chain links TRBV15 with TRBJ2-7, with a tentative D call TRBD2 (5 bases). The CDR3 is 15 amino acids. V shed 0 bases and J shed 3 bases, with 12 bases lying between them. Germline CDR1 LNHNV, CDR2 YYDKDF (reference sequence).